This TCR beta chain emerged from a study of T-cell reconstitution after alpha-beta-depleted transplantation in children. Whole-study findings and limits: Most T-cell counts and diversity one year after the transplant came from T cells that were newly produced. Certain patients had high TCRbeta diversity at day 60, and it came from recipient T cells and thymic progenitors that survived. Several hundred expanded graft clones reportedly supplied alpha-beta T cells about two months after transplant.

Concerning this clonotype itself: Antigen specificity is unknown. With a much larger clone just one base away, this may be a read error.

As it was prepared, the TCRbeta library received unique molecular identifiers. MiXCR, run by TCRdb on the PCR reads, gives a single entry per CDR3 protein. The sample includes a few hundred thousand distinct CDR3 sequences, 9.5% to 13% of them seen just once. Germline CDR1 is SGHTA and CDR2 is FQGNSA. This CDR3 is 14 amino acids long. The rearrangement joins TRBV7-2 to TRBJ2-7, with 8 bases identical to TRBD2. Specimen: PBMCs, collected before TCRalphabeta/CD19-depleted stem cell transplant. This clonotype was sampled from a child younger than two with acute myeloid leukemia, due to receive a stem cell transplant. In DNA, the CDR3 is TGTGCCGGCAGCTTAGCGGGGCAGAGCCCCGAGCAGTACTTC. The encoded protein is CAGSLAGQSPEQYF.